This T cell receptor (beta chain) stems from a study of vaccination effects on CD4 cells after COVID-19. Background on the study: The median interval between the second dose and post-vaccine sampling was 72 days.

Data came from immunoSEQ multiplex PCR; TCRdb stores just in-frame clones and leaves some out. The sample consists of some 30,000 clones, approximately 60% of them appearing once. Germline CDR1 and CDR2: SGHRS and YFSETQ. This CDR3 region has 14 residues. V was pared by 0 bases and J by 4 bases, with 8 bases between. After expansion with viral peptide pools in the ViraFEST assay, antigen-specific CD4+ T cells were sequenced. Having been cultured for around ten days, the cells underwent CD4+ T cell isolation. As their vaccination, participants received two doses of either BNT162b2 or mRNA-1273. With respect to this clone: Its antigen is still unknown. This specimen includes other DNA sequences encoding the same CDR3.

Sequenced material: CD4+ T cells from PBMCs cultured with SARS-CoV-2 spike peptides, taken after COVID-19 vaccination. The receptor comes from a human donor who received a COVID-19 vaccine. The chain combines TRBV5-1 with TRBJ1-3; possible D gene TRBD1, 5 bases. The CDR3: CASSLVGAGNTIYF. The CDR3 region has the DNA TGCGCCAGCAGCTTGGTAGGGGCCGGAAACACCATATATTTT.